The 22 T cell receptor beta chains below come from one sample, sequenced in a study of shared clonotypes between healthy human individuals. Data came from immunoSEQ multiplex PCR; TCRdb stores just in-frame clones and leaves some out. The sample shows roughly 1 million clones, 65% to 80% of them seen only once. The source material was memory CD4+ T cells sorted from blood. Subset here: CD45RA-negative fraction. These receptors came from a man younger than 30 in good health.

CDR3 sequence (DNA): TGCAGCGTTAGTTCCGGATTCCAAGAGACCCAGTACTTC. It yields the protein CSVSSGFQETQYF. The chain carries TRBV29-1 and TRBJ2-5; D unresolved. Germline CDR1 and CDR2: SQVTM and ANQGSEA. With 5 bases removed from V and 1 base from J, the gap between germline ends came to 11 bases. The CDR3 covers 13 residues.

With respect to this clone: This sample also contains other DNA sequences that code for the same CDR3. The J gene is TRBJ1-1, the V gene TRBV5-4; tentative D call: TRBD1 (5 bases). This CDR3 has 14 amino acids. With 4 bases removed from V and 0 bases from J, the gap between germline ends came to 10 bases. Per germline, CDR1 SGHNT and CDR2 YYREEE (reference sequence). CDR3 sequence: CASSPRTMNTEAFF. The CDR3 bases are TGTGCCAGCAGCCCGAGGACAATGAACACTGAAGCTTTCTTT.

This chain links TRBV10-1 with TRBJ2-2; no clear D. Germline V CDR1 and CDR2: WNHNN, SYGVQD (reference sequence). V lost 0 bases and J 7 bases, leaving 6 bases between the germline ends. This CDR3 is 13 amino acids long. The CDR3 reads CASSESLVGELFF. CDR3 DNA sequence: TGCGCCAGCAGTGAGTCATTAGTCGGGGAGCTGTTTTTT.

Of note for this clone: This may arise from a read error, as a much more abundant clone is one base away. The CDR3 sequence is CASSQESLSYNEQFF. The DNA for the CDR3 is TGCGCCAGCAGCCAAGAGTCCCTCTCCTACAATGAGCAGTTCTTC. This chain connects TRBV4-1 to TRBJ2-1; D not resolved. V lost 0 bases and J 0 bases, leaving 6 bases between the germline ends. This CDR3 region has 15 residues. CDR1 and CDR2 (germline): MGHRA, YSYEKL.

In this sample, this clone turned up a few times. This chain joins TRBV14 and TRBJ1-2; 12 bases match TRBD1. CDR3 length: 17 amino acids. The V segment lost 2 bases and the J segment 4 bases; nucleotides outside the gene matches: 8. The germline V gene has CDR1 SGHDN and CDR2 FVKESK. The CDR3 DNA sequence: TGTGCCAGCAGCCAAACGGGACAGGGGGCGCGGGGCTATGGCTACACCTTC. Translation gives CASSQTGQGARGYGYTF.

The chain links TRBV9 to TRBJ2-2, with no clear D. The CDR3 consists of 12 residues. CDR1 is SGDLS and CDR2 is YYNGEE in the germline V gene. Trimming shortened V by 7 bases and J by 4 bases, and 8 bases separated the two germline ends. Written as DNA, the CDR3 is TGTGCCAGCGGACCATTCACCGGGGAGCTGTTTTTT. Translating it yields CASGPFTGELFF. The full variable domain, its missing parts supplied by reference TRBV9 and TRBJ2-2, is DSGVTQTPKHLITATGQRVTLRCSPRSGDLSVYWYQQSLDQGLQFLIQYYNGEERAKGNILERFSAQQFPDLHSELNLSSLELGDSALYFCASGPFTGELFFGEGSRLTVL.

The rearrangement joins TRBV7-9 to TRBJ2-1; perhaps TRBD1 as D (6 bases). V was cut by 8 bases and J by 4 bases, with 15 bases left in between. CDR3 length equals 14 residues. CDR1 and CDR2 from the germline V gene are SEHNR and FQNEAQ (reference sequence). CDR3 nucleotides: TGTGCCAGCGCGAACCAACAGGGTTACAATGAGCAGTTCTTC. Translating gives CASANQQGYNEQFF.

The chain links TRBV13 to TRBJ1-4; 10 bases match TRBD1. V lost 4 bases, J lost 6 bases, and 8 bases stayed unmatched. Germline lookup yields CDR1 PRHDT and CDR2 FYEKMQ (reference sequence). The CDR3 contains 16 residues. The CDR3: CASSYGTGVGDEKLFF. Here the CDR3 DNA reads TGTGCCAGCAGCTACGGGACAGGGGTAGGAGATGAAAAACTGTTTTTT.

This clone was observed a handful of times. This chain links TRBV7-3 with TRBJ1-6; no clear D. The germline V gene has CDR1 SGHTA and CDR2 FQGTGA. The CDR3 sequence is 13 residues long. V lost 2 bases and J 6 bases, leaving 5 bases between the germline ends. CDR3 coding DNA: TGTGCCAGCAGCTTAGGTCCTAATTCACCCCTCCACTTT. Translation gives CASSLGPNSPLHF.

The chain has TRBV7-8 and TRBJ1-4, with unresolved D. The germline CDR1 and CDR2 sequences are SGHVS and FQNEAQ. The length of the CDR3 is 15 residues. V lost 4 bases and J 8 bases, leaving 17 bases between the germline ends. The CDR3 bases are TGTGCCAGCAGCTCGGACGGGGTTAAGGGAGAAAAACTGTTTTTT. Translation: CASSSDGVKGEKLFF. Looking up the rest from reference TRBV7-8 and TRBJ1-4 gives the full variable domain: GAGVSQSPRYKVAKRGQDVALRCDPISGHVSLFWYQQALGQGPEFLTYFQNEAQLDKSGLPSDRFFAERPEGSVSTLKIQRTQQEDSAVYLCASSSDGVKGEKLFFGSGTQLSVL.

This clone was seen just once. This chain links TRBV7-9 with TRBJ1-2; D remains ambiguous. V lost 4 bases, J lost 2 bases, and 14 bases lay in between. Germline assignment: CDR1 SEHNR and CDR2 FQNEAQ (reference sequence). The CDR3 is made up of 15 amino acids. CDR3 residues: CASSYGRSRNYGYTF. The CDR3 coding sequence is TGTGCCAGCAGCTACGGAAGGTCTCGGAACTATGGCTACACCTTC.

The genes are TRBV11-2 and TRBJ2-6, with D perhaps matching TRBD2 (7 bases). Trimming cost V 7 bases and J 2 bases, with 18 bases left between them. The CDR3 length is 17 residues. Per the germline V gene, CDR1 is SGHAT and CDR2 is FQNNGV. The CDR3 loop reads CASNSISGGPGANVLTF. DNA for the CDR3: TGTGCCAGCAACTCCATATCCGGGGGGCCTGGGGCCAACGTCCTGACTTTC.

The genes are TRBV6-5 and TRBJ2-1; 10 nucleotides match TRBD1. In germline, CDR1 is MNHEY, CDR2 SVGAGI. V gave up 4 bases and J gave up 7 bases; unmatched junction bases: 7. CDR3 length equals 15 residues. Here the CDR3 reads CASSWGTGVLNEQFF. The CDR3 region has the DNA TGTGCCAGCAGTTGGGGGACAGGGGTTTTGAATGAGCAGTTCTTC.

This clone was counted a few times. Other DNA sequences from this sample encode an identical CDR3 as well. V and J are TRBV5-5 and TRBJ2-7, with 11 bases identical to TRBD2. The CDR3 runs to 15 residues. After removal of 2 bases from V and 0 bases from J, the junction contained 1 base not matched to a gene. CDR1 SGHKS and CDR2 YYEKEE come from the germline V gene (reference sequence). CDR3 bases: TGTGCCAGCAGCTTAACTAGCGGGAGCTCCTACGAGCAGTACTTC. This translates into CASSLTSGSSYEQYF.

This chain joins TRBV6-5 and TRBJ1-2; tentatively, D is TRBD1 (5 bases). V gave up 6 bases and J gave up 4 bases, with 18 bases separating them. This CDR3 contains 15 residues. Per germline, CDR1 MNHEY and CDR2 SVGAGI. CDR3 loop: CASSSNGGDGYGYTF. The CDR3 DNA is TGTGCCAGCAGCTCTAACGGGGGGGACGGCTATGGCTACACCTTC.

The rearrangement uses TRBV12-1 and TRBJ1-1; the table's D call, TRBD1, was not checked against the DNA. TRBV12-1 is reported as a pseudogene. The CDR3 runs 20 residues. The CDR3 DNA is TGTGCCAGCAGCTCCGTAAAACGGGACAGGGAAAATATCCTGAACACTGAAGCTTTCTTT. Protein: CASSSVKRDRENILNTEAFF.

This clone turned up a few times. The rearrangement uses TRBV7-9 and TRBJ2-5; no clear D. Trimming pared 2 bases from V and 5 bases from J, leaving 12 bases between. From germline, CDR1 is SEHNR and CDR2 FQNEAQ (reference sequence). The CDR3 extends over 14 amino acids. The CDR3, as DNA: TGTGCCAGCAGCTTAAACGGCGGTTTGGAGACCCAGTACTTC. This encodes CASSLNGGLETQYF.

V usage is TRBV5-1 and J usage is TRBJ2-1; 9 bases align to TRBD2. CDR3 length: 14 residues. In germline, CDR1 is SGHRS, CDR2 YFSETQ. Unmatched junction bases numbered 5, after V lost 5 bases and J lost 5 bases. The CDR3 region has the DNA TGCGCCAGCAGTAGGCGGGAGGGCGACAATGAGCAGTTCTTC. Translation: CASSRREGDNEQFF.

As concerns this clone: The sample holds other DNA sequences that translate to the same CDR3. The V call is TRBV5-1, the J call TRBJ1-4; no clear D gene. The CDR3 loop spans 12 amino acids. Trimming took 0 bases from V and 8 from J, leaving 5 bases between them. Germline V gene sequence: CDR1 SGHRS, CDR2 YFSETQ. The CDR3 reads CASSLAGEKLFF. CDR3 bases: TGCGCCAGCAGCTTGGCTGGGGAAAAACTGTTTTTT.

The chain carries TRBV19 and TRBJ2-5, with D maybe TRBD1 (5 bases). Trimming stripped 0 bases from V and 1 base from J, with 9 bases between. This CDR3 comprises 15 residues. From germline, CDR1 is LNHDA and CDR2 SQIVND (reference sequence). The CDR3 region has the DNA TGTGCCAGTAGTATAGAGGGCAGGGCCCAAGAGACCCAGTACTTC. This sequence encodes CASSIEGRAQETQYF.

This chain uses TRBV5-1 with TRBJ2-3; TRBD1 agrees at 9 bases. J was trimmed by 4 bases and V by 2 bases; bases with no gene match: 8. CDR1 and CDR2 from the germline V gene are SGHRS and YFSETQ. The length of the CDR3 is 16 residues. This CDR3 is CASSLTGTGMADTQYF. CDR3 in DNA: TGCGCCAGCAGCTTAACCGGGACAGGGATGGCAGATACGCAGTATTTT.

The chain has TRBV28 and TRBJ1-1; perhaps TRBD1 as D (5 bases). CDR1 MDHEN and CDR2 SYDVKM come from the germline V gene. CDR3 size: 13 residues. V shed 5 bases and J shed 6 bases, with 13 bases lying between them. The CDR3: CASSIRGVPEAFF. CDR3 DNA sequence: TGTGCCAGCAGTATCCGGGGGGTCCCTGAAGCTTTCTTT.